The T cell receptor beta chain described here comes from a study of CD8+ T cells in alopecia areata. Study-level background: Disease severity was quantified as SALT score of affected scalp area. Study-wide results and limits: Elevated clonality characterized lesional scalp relative to normal scalp, particularly in alopecia totalis/universalis.

A note on this clone: Its antigen is unknown.

Reverse transcription of extracted RNA yielded cDNA, which provided the sequencing template. Assay: immunoSEQ multiplex PCR; the TCRdb copy retains only in-frame clones and omits some. Among 150,000 to 250,000 clones listed, more than 55% were seen once. Germline values: CDR1 SEHNR, CDR2 FQNEAQ (reference sequence). V shed 6 bases, J shed 1 base, and the junction held 11 bases outside the gene matches. The CDR3 totals 18 residues. Documented treatment: oral pan-JAK inhibitor, 5-10 mg twice daily. Alopecia areata patients provided lesional scalp punch biopsies and peripheral blood. V gene TRBV7-9 combines with J gene TRBJ2-6; 8 nucleotides agree with TRBD1. This TCR came from a human donor with alopecia areata. The specimen comprised CD4+ T cells sorted from blood, sampled at week 4, from a patient treated with tofacitinib. DNA for the CDR3: TGTGCCAGCAGATTCCGGGACAGGTCAATATCTGGGGCCAACGTCCTGACTTTC. This gives the protein CASRFRDRSISGANVLTF. Full variable domain (outside the CDR3, taken from reference TRBV7-9 and TRBJ2-6): DTGVSQNPRHKITKRGQNVTFRCDPISEHNRLYWYRQTLGQGPEFLTYFQNEAQLEKSRLLSDRFSAERPKGSFSTLEIQRTEQGDSAMYLCASRFRDRSISGANVLTFGAGSRLTVL.